A selection of T cell receptor beta chains follows, all from one sample in a study of cytomegalovirus exposure and HLA in healthy donors. Using immunoSEQ multiplex PCR, the repertoire was profiled, and TCRdb retains in-frame clones only, with some absent. The table shows approximately 250,000 clones, with around 83% occurring only once. Sequencing was done on a sample of PBMCs. The receptors stem from a girl under 10 years old in good health and CMV-seronegative. Both conserved end residues are part of each CDR3. Each record gives: J gene, D gene, V gene, clone size, CDR3 DNA, CDR3 protein. A D gene is named only where the DNA matches it firmly. Size is omitted from some rows. Given values are once, few, many or a class for expanded clones.

j_call: TRBJ2-1
d_call: TRBD1
v_call: TRBV18
clone_size: once
cdr3_nt: TGTGCCAGCTCAAAACTTAGGGGGCGCGGGCTTAATGAGCAGTTCTTC
cdr3_aa: CASSKLRGRGLNEQFF

j_call: TRBJ1-2
d_call: TRBD1
v_call: TRBV6-6
clone_size: -
cdr3_nt: TGTGCCAGCATCCCTCGGGGGACAGCTAACTATGGCTACACCTTC
cdr3_aa: CASIPRGTANYGYTF

j_call: TRBJ1-3
d_call: -
v_call: TRBV7-9
clone_size: -
cdr3_nt: TGTGCCAGCAGCCACAGCGGGGGTTCTGGAAACACCATATATTTT
cdr3_aa: CASSHSGGSGNTIYF

j_call: TRBJ1-2
d_call: -
v_call: TRBV2
clone_size: once
cdr3_nt: TGTGCCAGCAGTGAATCAAGCACAGGCTTTAATGGCTACACCTTC
cdr3_aa: CASSESSTGFNGYTF

j_call: TRBJ1-6
d_call: -
v_call: TRBV7-2
clone_size: -
cdr3_nt: TGTGCCAGCAGCTTGGGAACAGGGAAAAGGGGATATAATTCACCCCTCCACTTT
cdr3_aa: CASSLGTGKRGYNSPLHF

j_call: TRBJ2-7
d_call: TRBD1
v_call: TRBV28
clone_size: -
cdr3_nt: TGTGCCAGCAGCCCCGGGACAGGGGGAGGGGGGTACGAGCAGTACTTC
cdr3_aa: CASSPGTGGGGYEQYF

j_call: TRBJ2-7
d_call: TRBD2
v_call: TRBV7-9
clone_size: -
cdr3_nt: TGTTCCAGCAGCCCCCCCGGGGGGGCGTTCTCTGGGGAGCAGTACTTC
cdr3_aa: CSSSPPGGAFSGEQYF

j_call: TRBJ2-2
d_call: -
v_call: TRBV6-1
clone_size: -
cdr3_nt: TGTGCCAGCACCTCCGCCGGGGTGTCCACCGGGGAGCTGTTTTTT
cdr3_aa: CASTSAGVSTGELFF

j_call: TRBJ1-1
d_call: TRBD1
v_call: TRBV5-1
clone_size: -
cdr3_nt: TGCGCCAGCAGCTTGACGGGACAGATGAACACTGAAGCTTTCTTT
cdr3_aa: CASSLTGQMNTEAFF

j_call: TRBJ1-5
d_call: -
v_call: TRBV4-2
clone_size: -
cdr3_nt: TGTGCCAGCAGCCAAGGCGCCAGGGAGGGGAATCAGCCCCAGCATTTT
cdr3_aa: CASSQGAREGNQPQHF

j_call: TRBJ2-7
d_call: TRBD1
v_call: TRBV10-3
clone_size: few
cdr3_nt: TGTGCCATCAGTGGGGCCGGGACAGGGAATAGCGAGCAGTACTTC
cdr3_aa: CAISGAGTGNSEQYF

j_call: TRBJ2-7
d_call: -
v_call: TRBV25-1
clone_size: -
cdr3_nt: TGTGCCAGCAGTGATTTGCGCTACGAGCAGTACTTC
cdr3_aa: CASSDLRYEQYF

j_call: TRBJ2-7
d_call: TRBD2
v_call: TRBV28
clone_size: -
cdr3_nt: TGTGCCAGTCGTTCTACGGGGGGCTCCTACGAGCAGTACTTC
cdr3_aa: CASRSTGGSYEQYF

j_call: TRBJ1-2
d_call: TRBD1
v_call: TRBV6-1
clone_size: -
cdr3_nt: TGTGCCAGCAGCCCGACAGGGGGCTATGGCTACACCTTC
cdr3_aa: CASSPTGGYGYTF

j_call: TRBJ2-4
d_call: -
v_call: TRBV7-9
clone_size: -
cdr3_nt: TGTGCCAGCAGCCTTAGGGGCGGAAACATTCAGTACTTC
cdr3_aa: CASSLRGGNIQYF

j_call: TRBJ2-7
d_call: TRBD1
v_call: TRBV29-1
clone_size: -
cdr3_nt: TGCAGCGTTGAGGGTGGGACAGGGTTCTACGAGCAGTACTTC
cdr3_aa: CSVEGGTGFYEQYF

j_call: TRBJ1-4
d_call: TRBD1
v_call: TRBV6-5
clone_size: -
cdr3_nt: TGTGCCAGCAGTGGTCCGGGACAGGGCAATGAAAAACTGTTTTTT
cdr3_aa: CASSGPGQGNEKLFF

j_call: TRBJ2-1
d_call: TRBD2
v_call: TRBV12-5
clone_size: -
cdr3_nt: TGTGCTAGTGGTTTGACCGGGACTAGGCACAATGAGCAGTTCTTC
cdr3_aa: CASGLTGTRHNEQFF

j_call: TRBJ2-2
d_call: -
v_call: TRBV2
clone_size: -
cdr3_nt: TGTGCCAGCAGTGCGCAAGAGCAAACCGGGGAGCTGTTTTTT
cdr3_aa: CASSAQEQTGELFF